The T cell receptor beta chain under discussion was sequenced for a study of cytomegalovirus exposure and HLA in healthy donors. As for the donors, each was a healthy bone marrow donor. CDR3 length equals 16 residues. Trimming at V came to 3 bases and at J to 3 bases, leaving 12 bases not matched to a gene. In germline, CDR1 is SGDLS, CDR2 YYNGEE. 60 Vbeta and 13 Jbeta primers were used in PCR. Repertoires were generated with immunoSEQ multiplex PCR, while TCRdb's copy carries only in-frame clones and drops some. Recorded for this sample: some 130,000 clones. Sequencing was done on a sample of PBMCs. The gene calls are TRBV9 and TRBJ2-7; 7 positions match TRBD2. This receptor was obtained from a young man in good health and CMV-seronegative. CDR3 residues: CASSARGDSGIYEQYF. CDR3 in DNA: TGTGCCAGCAGCGCCCGGGGGGATAGCGGAATCTACGAGCAGTACTTC. Based on the CDR3 plus reference TRBV9 and TRBJ2-7, the full variable domain is DSGVTQTPKHLITATGQRVTLRCSPRSGDLSVYWYQQSLDQGLQFLIQYYNGEERAKGNILERFSAQQFPDLHSELNLSSLELGDSALYFCASSARGDSGIYEQYFGPGTRLTVT.